The next 29 T cell receptor beta chains were all read from a single sample in a study of control samples from healthy donors and cancer patients (dated by TCRdb to 2019 to 2021). Receptors were amplified or captured by the immunoSEQ multiplex PCR assay. Drawn from immuneACCESS, this table holds only the in-frame rearrangements with V and J called that TCRdb kept. Clones are partly lost; checked studies trace under half to an unresolved V gene and leave the rest unexplained. In this sample the table shows 150,000 to 200,000 clones, about 92% of which occur a single time. The ten biggest clones cover more than 1.3% of the sample. Input material: blood. These receptors all stem from a man between 25 and 39 years old in good health.

The J gene is TRBJ1-6, the V gene TRBV7-9; D gene unclear. Germline values: CDR1 SEHNR, CDR2 FQNEAQ (reference sequence). This CDR3 contains 14 residues. V was cut by 2 bases and J by 5 bases, with 7 bases left in between. The CDR3 DNA sequence: TGTGCCAGCAGCTTATACAAAGATAATTCACCCCTCCACTTT. Translating gives CASSLYKDNSPLHF.

The chain employs TRBV27 and TRBJ1-1; D perhaps matches TRBD1 (5 bases). The CDR3 is 17 residues long. CDR1 is MNHEY and CDR2 is SMNVEV in the germline V gene (reference sequence). Trimming pared 11 bases from V and 1 base from J, leaving 26 bases between. This CDR3 reads CAYARGCHPHRNTEAFF. The DNA of the CDR3 is TGTGCCTATGCCCGGGGCTGTCACCCTCACAGGAACACTGAAGCTTTCTTT.

This chain connects TRBV19 to TRBJ1-1, with D perhaps TRBD1 (5 bases). Per the germline V gene, CDR1 is LNHDA and CDR2 is SQIVND (reference sequence). V lost 6 bases, J lost 11 bases, and 19 bases lay in between. The length of the CDR3 is 13 residues. CDR3 DNA sequence: TGTGCCAGTAGAAACCGGGGACCCAGGTTGGCTTTCTTT. Its translation: CASRNRGPRLAFF.

This chain uses TRBV3-1 (or the pseudogene TRBV3-2) with TRBJ1-2; D not resolved. Trimming left V 1 base short and J 5 bases short, with 8 bases between. Looked up from germline, CDR1 is LGHDT and CDR2 is YNNKEL (reference sequence). The CDR3 runs 13 residues. The CDR3 sequence is CASSQGTAYGYTF. The CDR3 coding sequence is TGTGCCAGCAGCCAAGGAACAGCTTATGGCTACACCTTC.

The chain employs TRBV29-1 and TRBJ1-3, with 7 bases lining up with TRBD1. V lost 6 bases and J lost 2; bases outside the gene matches: 4. The length of the CDR3 is 13 residues. Germline V gene sequence: CDR1 SQVTM, CDR2 ANQGSEA. The CDR3 reads CSVTGFAGNTIYF. CDR3 bases: TGCAGCGTGACAGGGTTTGCTGGAAACACCATATATTTT. The full variable domain, completed using reference TRBV29-1 and TRBJ1-3, is SAVISQKPSRDICQRGTSLTIQCQVDSQVTMMFWYRQQPGQSLTLIATANQGSEATYESGFVIDKFPISRPNLTFSTLTVSNMSPEDSSIYLCSVTGFAGNTIYFGEGSWLTVV.

The chain has TRBV9 and TRBJ2-1; no reliable D call. The CDR3 spans 13 residues. Trimming cost V 0 bases and J 8 bases, with 9 bases left between them. Per the germline V gene, CDR1 is SGDLS and CDR2 is YYNGEE. CDR3 nucleotide sequence: TGTGCCAGCAGCGTAGGTTTAAGGGATGAGCAGTTCTTC. Residues: CASSVGLRDEQFF.

The chain joins TRBV10-2 to TRBJ2-1; perhaps D is TRBD1 or TRBD2 (6 bases each). Germline V lookup: CDR1 WSHSY, CDR2 SAAADI. Trimming pared 4 bases from V and 9 bases from J, leaving 10 bases between. This CDR3 comprises 12 residues. CDR3 sequence (DNA): TGCGCCAGCAGTGGGAAGGGGGGTGAGCAGTTCTTC. Translation: CASSGKGGEQFF.

The gene calls are TRBV9 and TRBJ2-5, with TRBD1 as a possible D gene (5 bases). CDR1 and CDR2 (germline): SGDLS, YYNGEE. The V end was cut by 4 bases, the J end by 2 bases, with 15 bases between. CDR3 length equals 15 residues. The CDR3 sequence is CASSPGYGIQETQYF. The CDR3 nucleotides read TGTGCCAGCAGCCCAGGGTATGGCATTCAAGAGACCCAGTACTTC.

The chain is built from TRBV6-5 and TRBJ1-5; D perhaps matches TRBD1 (5 bases). V was cut by 4 bases and J by 1 base, with 8 bases left in between. The CDR3 contains 14 residues. Germline V gene lookup returns CDR1 MNHEY and CDR2 SVGAGI. CDR3 protein: CASSSQGSNQPQHF. The CDR3 DNA reads as TGTGCCAGCAGTTCCCAGGGAAGCAATCAGCCCCAGCATTTT.

This sequence joins TRBV19 and TRBJ1-2; no clear D. Germline CDR1 reads LNHDA; CDR2 reads SQIVND (reference sequence). Trimming stripped 0 bases from V and 8 bases from J, with 13 bases between. This CDR3 contains 14 residues. CDR3 nucleotide sequence: TGTGCCAGTAGTATAGATCACACCCCGGGGGGCTACACCTTC. Protein sequence: CASSIDHTPGGYTF.

The chain links TRBV5-1 to TRBJ1-6; D gene ambiguous. Germline loops: CDR1 SGHRS, CDR2 YFSETQ. The length of the CDR3 is 15 residues. Trimming removed 0 bases at V and 4 bases at J, with 8 bases between. The chain's CDR3 is CASSLDGPYNSPLHF. The CDR3 DNA is TGCGCCAGCAGCTTGGACGGGCCTTATAATTCACCCCTCCACTTT. Variable domain in full (rest from reference TRBV5-1 and TRBJ1-6): KAGVTQTPRYLIKTRGQQVTLSCSPISGHRSVSWYQQTPGQGLQFLFEYFSETQRNKGNFPGRFSGRQFSNSRSEMNVSTLELGDSALYLCASSLDGPYNSPLHFGNGTRLTVT.

This chain links TRBV5-1 with TRBJ1-1, with TRBD1 identical over 9 bases. Unmatched junction bases numbered 6, after V lost 4 bases and J lost 2 bases. Germline V gives CDR1 SGHRS, CDR2 YFSETQ. This CDR3 is built from 15 residues. The CDR3 DNA follows: TGCGCCAGCAGCCGGCGGACAGGGGCCAACACTGAAGCTTTCTTT. This encodes CASSRRTGANTEAFF.

This chain links TRBV6-1 with TRBJ1-1, with TRBD1 as a possible D gene (6 bases). Per the germline V gene, CDR1 is MNHNS and CDR2 is SASEGT. CDR3 length: 13 residues. The germline V and J ends were trimmed by 2 bases and 8 bases, with 12 bases remaining between them. CDR3 sequence (DNA): TGTGCCAGCAGTGAAAGGGGGGGAAGGGAAGCTTTCTTT. It encodes CASSERGGREAFF.

V usage is TRBV5-5 and J usage is TRBJ2-7; a possible D gene is TRBD1 (6 bases). The CDR3 consists of 16 residues. CDR1 is SGHKS and CDR2 is YYEKEE in the germline V gene (reference sequence). V lost 3 bases to trimming and J lost 5 bases, with 21 bases between them. The CDR3 sequence: CASSSPWGQGLNEQYF. CDR3 nucleotide sequence: TGTGCCAGCAGCTCCCCGTGGGGGCAGGGGCTAAACGAGCAGTACTTC.

The chain joins TRBV12-5 to TRBJ1-1; maybe TRBD1 (5 bases). This CDR3 comprises 15 residues. Germline assignment: CDR1 LGHNT and CDR2 FRNRAP. V lost 7 bases to trimming and J lost 5 bases, with 20 bases between them. The CDR3 sequence is CASAPPGGEGTEAFF. The CDR3 region has the DNA TGTGCTAGTGCTCCCCCGGGGGGGGAAGGAACTGAAGCTTTCTTT. Filled out from reference TRBV12-5 and TRBJ1-1, the complete variable domain reads DARVTQTPRHKVTEMGQEVTMRCQPILGHNTVFWYRQTMMQGLELLAYFRNRAPLDDSGMPKDRFSAEMPDATLATLKIQPSEPRDSAVYFCASAPPGGEGTEAFFGQGTRLTVV.

This chain uses TRBV7-3 with TRBJ2-2; D may correspond to TRBD1 or TRBD2 (5 bases each). The germline V gene has CDR1 SGHTA and CDR2 FQGTGA. V was cut by 5 bases and J by 7 bases, with 11 bases left in between. The length of the CDR3 is 13 residues. As DNA, the CDR3 is TGTGCCAGCAGCCCCGTGGGGGACGGGGAGCTGTTTTTT. Its translation: CASSPVGDGELFF.

The chain uses TRBV30 and TRBJ1-1; D gene unclear. Trimming stripped 2 bases from V and 1 base from J, with 5 bases between. CDR1 and CDR2 from the germline V gene are GTSNPN and SVGIG (reference sequence). This CDR3 has 12 residues. CDR3 in DNA: TGTGCCTGGAGTTTAGGGAACACTGAAGCTTTCTTT. Its protein is CAWSLGNTEAFF.

The rearrangement uses TRBV6-5 and TRBJ1-1; D is ambiguous. The V end was cut by 0 bases, the J end by 0 bases, with 11 bases between. Per the germline V gene, CDR1 is MNHEY and CDR2 is SVGAGI. This CDR3 comprises 16 residues. The CDR3, as DNA: TGTGCCAGCAGTTACTCACGTGAGGAAATGAACACTGAAGCTTTCTTT. Protein: CASSYSREEMNTEAFF.

This sequence joins TRBV7-8 and TRBJ1-5; 9 positions match TRBD1. CDR1 is SGHVS, CDR2 FQNEAQ, per germline. J gave up 6 bases and V 5 bases, and 5 bases lay outside the gene matches. The CDR3 runs to 14 residues. The DNA for the CDR3 is TGTGCCAGCAGCACAGGGGGCGGGGGTCAGCCCCAGCATTTT. Encoded protein: CASSTGGGGQPQHF.

V gene TRBV9 combines with J gene TRBJ2-3; 12 nucleotides match TRBD2. Germline values: CDR1 SGDLS, CDR2 YYNGEE. The CDR3 extends over 16 amino acids. Germline trimming cut 3 bases from V and 6 bases from J; bases unmatched to any gene: 8. The DNA of the CDR3 is TGTGCCAGCAGCGATTGGACTAGCGGGACAGGGGATACGCAGTATTTT. It encodes CASSDWTSGTGDTQYF.

The genes are TRBV16 and TRBJ1-6, with D uncertain. Germline loops: CDR1 KGHSY, CDR2 FQNENV. The CDR3 totals 14 residues. V was trimmed by 3 bases and J by 8 bases, leaving 11 bases between them. As DNA, the CDR3 is TGTGCCAGCAGCCACGGCCAGAGTCATTCACCCCTCCACTTT. Its protein is CASSHGQSHSPLHF.

The rearrangement joins TRBV18 to TRBJ2-1; 13 nucleotides match TRBD2. The germline gives CDR1 KGHSH, CDR2 LQKENI. V lost 1 base to trimming and J lost 9 bases; unmatched junction nucleotides: 6. The CDR3 length is 16 residues. The CDR3 DNA is TGTGCCAGCTCACCACGACTAGCGGGAGGTCGGGCTGAGCAGTTCTTC. Translated: CASSPRLAGGRAEQFF.

The rearrangement links TRBV9 to TRBJ2-5, with 10 positions matching TRBD2. The CDR3 covers 15 residues. The junction had 3 bases not matched to a gene; V was cut back by 3 bases and J by 1 base. Germline CDR1 is SGDLS and CDR2 is YYNGEE. The chain's CDR3 is CASSAGLAVQETQYF. The CDR3 region has the DNA TGTGCCAGCAGCGCCGGACTAGCGGTCCAAGAGACCCAGTACTTC.

The V gene is TRBV9, the J gene TRBJ2-5; TRBD1 matches 9 bases. CDR3 length: 18 residues. V shed 0 bases, J shed 4 bases, and the junction held 13 bases outside the gene matches. CDR1 and CDR2 (germline): SGDLS, YYNGEE. In nucleotides, the CDR3 is TGTGCCAGCAGCGTAGGGGGGGGACAGGGTGCATTAACAGAGACCCAGTACTTC. Its protein is CASSVGGGQGALTETQYF. Using reference TRBV9 and TRBJ2-5 for the parts outside the CDR3, the full variable domain is DSGVTQTPKHLITATGQRVTLRCSPRSGDLSVYWYQQSLDQGLQFLIQYYNGEERAKGNILERFSAQQFPDLHSELNLSSLELGDSALYFCASSVGGGQGALTETQYFGPGTRLLVL.

V gene TRBV21-1 combines with J gene TRBJ2-5; the D call in the table, TRBD1, was not verified against the DNA. TRBV21-1 is labeled a pseudogene. The CDR3 is made up of 15 amino acids. In DNA, the CDR3 is TGTGCCAGCAGCCCCCCGGGACAAATGAAGGAGACCCAGTACTTC. Translating gives CASSPPGQMKETQYF.

This clone was picked up a small number of times. V is TRBV2 and J is TRBJ1-2, with 9 bases matching TRBD1. The CDR3 consists of 14 residues. The germline V gene encodes CDR1 SNHLY and CDR2 FYNNEI. Trimming took 6 bases from V and 1 from J; bases not matched to a gene: 3. CDR3 nucleotides: TGTGCCAGCAGAGGGACAGGGAGTAACTATGGCTACACCTTC. Encoded protein: CASRGTGSNYGYTF.

The V gene is TRBV29-1, the J gene TRBJ2-4; D is uncertain. The V gene's germline CDR1 is SQVTM and CDR2 ANQGSEA. The CDR3 has 13 amino acids. The V end was cut by 8 bases, the J end by 8 bases, with 19 bases between. The CDR3 sequence: CSPFFGLMDIQYF. Here the CDR3 DNA reads TGCAGCCCCTTTTTTGGGTTAATGGACATTCAGTACTTC.

CDR3 DNA: TGTGCCAGCAGCCAAGGCTTTAGCGGGAGCTCGTACGAGCAGTACTTC. Amino acid sequence: CASSQGFSGSSYEQYF. The V call is TRBV3-1 (or the pseudogene TRBV3-2), the J call TRBJ2-7; TRBD2 matches 9 bases. In germline, CDR1 is LGHDT, CDR2 YNNKEL (reference sequence). V dropped 1 base and J dropped 4; count of bases not matched to a gene: 8. This CDR3 region has 16 residues.

As DNA, the CDR3 is TGTGCCAGCAGTCGGACCATAGCGGGAGCGTTCCATGAGCAGTTCTTC. Protein: CASSRTIAGAFHEQFF. The chain combines TRBV6-4 with TRBJ2-1; 9 nucleotides agree with TRBD2. V dropped 5 bases and J dropped 8; count of bases not matched to a gene: 13. Germline CDR1 MRHNA, CDR2 SNTAGT. The CDR3 is 16 residues long.